This T cell receptor beta chain was sequenced during a study of cytomegalovirus exposure and HLA in healthy donors (dated by TCRdb to between 2016 and 2019). Looking at the study overall: According to a later analysis, one platform produced both the roughly 120 validation repertoires and the roughly 650 repertoires of the first cohort. The study aimed to test whether cataloging public T cell receptors could reveal signatures of past pathogen exposure. A separate validation cohort of 100 to 150 different subjects was used in addition to the roughly 720-subject first cohort. To predict cytomegalovirus infection status, the study brought together high-throughput TCR immunosequencing, statistical association of individual TCRs with disease status, and machine learning.

The donors belonged to the validation cohort of about 110 subjects, which was separate from the roughly 670-subject first cohort. V is pared back by 0 bases and J by 7 bases, with 13 bases lying between the germline termini. Measured from the cysteine to the phenylalanine, the CDR3 is 14 residues long. Only CDR3 DNA remains: 42 bases, in frame from the first base. The germline V gene yields SGHDN for CDR1 and FVKESK for CDR2. Study-level results and caveats: The validation cohort had no HLA typing available for a later analysis, so co-occurrence within that cohort was assessed over all 120 or so repertoires. Across donors, most TCR sequences were observed very rarely, whereas some public TCRs were present in many individuals. A later analysis found that TCRs clustered in the first cohort also tended to co-occur in the 95 to 150 validation repertoires, with about 94% of cluster scores above 0. The classifier was reported to diagnose cytomegalovirus status with high specificity and sensitivity in both the original cohort and the validation cohort. In vitro tests confirmed that a few of the cytomegalovirus-associated TCR beta chains recognize cytomegalovirus antigens. The study gave a list of roughly 150 TCR beta chains associated with cytomegalovirus. The authors suggested that the approach could potentially be extended to other disease states and immunological phenotypes.

Library preparation used the immunoSEQ multiplex PCR assay. The study's processing was this. A statistical classification framework was developed to diagnose cytomegalovirus status using the catalog of TCR beta chain sequences. The immuneACCESS repertoire file appears here via TCRdb, limited to in-frame rearrangements. These files lack a portion of the clones; in checked studies, under half of the deficit traces to unresolved V genes, and the cause of the others is not known. V and J calls plus clone size are reproduced from that table; the DNA served to infer D and trimming. Counted in this sample were around 190,000 clones; around 85% of them appeared once. The ten largest clones add up to approximately 15% of the sample. A remark on this clone: Its antigen is not yet known. The input lacks base qualities; no much larger clone sits a single base away.

Sequencing was performed on PBMCs. The chain uses TRBV14 and TRBJ2-7; a weak D assignment points to TRBD1 (6 bases agree). This clonotype was sampled from a man aged 18-30 years in good health and CMV-seropositive. The CDR3 reads CASSQDRGLGEQYF. In nucleotide form, the sequence is TGTGCCAGCAGCCAAGACAGGGGCCTAGGGGAGCAGTACTTC.